These T cell receptor beta chains were read from a single sample in a study of graft-versus-host responses after intestinal transplantation. The method was immunoSEQ multiplex PCR; TCRdb's version includes in-frame clones alone and lacks a portion of them. In the table there are roughly 100,000 clones, 80% to 95% of which are singletons. These receptors' antigens are unknown. The sample in question was unstimulated CD8+ T cells sorted from spleen or lymph node cells, obtained before transplant. Source of these receptors: a human donor who was the organ donor for an intestinal transplant. CDR3s include the opening cysteine and the closing phenylalanine or tryptophan. The D gene is left open where the match is weak. For some rows the clone size is stated as once, few or many, or as a class when expanded; others skip it.

. TRBJ2-4 TRBD2 TRBV28 CASSTGGFVQNIQYF TGTGCCAGCAGCACCGGGGGGTTTGTTCAAAACATTCAGTACTTC
. TRBJ2-7 TRBD1 TRBV19 CASSTRQGRTYEQYF TGTGCCAGTAGTACCAGACAGGGGAGGACCTACGAGCAGTACTTC
. TRBJ2-1 . TRBV19 CASSIDSSSYNEQFF TGTGCCAGTAGTATAGACTCTAGCTCCTACAATGAGCAGTTCTTC
. TRBJ2-5 TRBD1 TRBV15 CATSGKLQGLMETQYF TGTGCCACCAGCGGAAAACTACAGGGGTTGATGGAGACCCAGTACTTC
. TRBJ2-6 . TRBV19 CASSIIQNVLTF TGTGCCAGTAGTATCATCCAGAACGTCCTGACTTTC
. TRBJ2-3 TRBD2 TRBV4-1 CASSEVGGGSTDTQYF TGCGCCAGCAGCGAGGTAGGCGGGGGGAGCACAGATACGCAGTATTTT
. TRBJ1-2 . TRBV5-6 CASSLPTEYYGYTF TGTGCCAGCAGCTTACCGACGGAGTACTATGGCTACACCTTC
. TRBJ2-5 TRBD1 TRBV28 CASIPSLRDRAETQYF TGTGCCAGCATACCGTCTCTTCGGGACAGGGCGGAGACCCAGTACTTC
. TRBJ1-2 . TRBV7-9 CASSAPGHENYGYTF TGTGCCAGCAGCGCCCCGGGACACGAGAACTATGGCTACACCTTC
. TRBJ2-5 . TRBV6-6 CASSYRGAELETQYF TGTGCCAGCAGTTACCGGGGGGCCGAGTTGGAGACCCAGTACTTC
. TRBJ2-5 TRBD2 TRBV30 CAWGLGSETQYF TGTGCCTGGGGACTAGGATCCGAGACCCAGTACTTC
few TRBJ1-3 . TRBV29-1 CSFRGFSGNTIYF TGCAGCTTCAGGGGTTTTTCTGGAAACACCATATATTTT
. TRBJ2-2 TRBD2 TRBV30 CAWSEGGSISGELFF TGTGCCTGGAGTGAGGGCGGGAGTATATCCGGGGAGCTGTTTTTT
. TRBJ1-5 . TRBV5-5 CASSATGLSGSNQPQHF TGTGCCAGCAGCGCGACAGGCTTGTCGGGAAGCAATCAGCCCCAGCATTTT
. TRBJ2-2 TRBD1 TRBV19 CASSRGTGDFTGELFF TGTGCCAGTAGTCGAGGGACAGGGGACTTCACCGGGGAGCTGTTTTTT
. TRBJ1-1 . TRBV7-8 CASSFLAFLDTEAFF TGTGCCAGCAGTTTTCTTGCGTTTTTGGACACTGAAGCTTTCTTT
. TRBJ1-5 TRBD1 TRBV7-2 CASSLAWTGYQPQHF TGTGCCAGCAGCTTAGCGTGGACAGGGTATCAGCCCCAGCATTTT
. TRBJ2-7 . TRBV11-3 CASSLGSYEQYF TGTGCCAGCAGCTTAGGGAGCTACGAGCAGTACTTC
. TRBJ1-2 . TRBV27 CASTSGRSGAYNYGYTF TGTGCCAGCACCTCCGGCCGCTCAGGGGCTTACAACTATGGCTACACCTTC
few TRBJ2-3 TRBD2 TRBV6-5 CASSYSKVLAADTQYF TGTGCCAGCAGTTACTCAAAGGTGCTAGCGGCAGATACGCAGTATTTT
once TRBJ2-3 TRBD1 TRBV29-1 CSVPHGQGPDTQYF TGCAGCGTACCACATGGACAGGGGCCAGATACGCAGTATTTT
. TRBJ2-4 . TRBV28 CASSLPTGGAKNIQYF TGTGCCAGCAGTCTGCCGACAGGAGGAGCCAAAAACATTCAGTACTTC
few TRBJ1-1 . TRBV29-1 CSVVRDTEAFF TGCAGCGTTGTACGGGACACTGAAGCTTTCTTT